The 32 T cell receptor beta chains listed next were all sequenced from one sample in a study of Graves' ophthalmopathy and Graves' hyperthyroidism (dated by TCRdb to 2017 to 2018). Sequencer: Illumina HiSeq 2000. For repertoire sequencing, TCR beta CDR3 regions were amplified from RNA transcripts. HTBI primers and the Qiagen OneStep RT-PCR kit were used in a first-round RT-PCR, which was followed by a second-round multiplex PCR, size selection and purification. The public sequencing data were trimmed at Q25 with fastp and processed into clonotypes with MiXCR by TCRdb, which kept only in-frame beta chains. Rows matching on CDR3 protein sequence are summarized as one entry with the most common DNA and genes. The sample table records about 400,000 distinct CDR3 sequences; around 20% of these occur just once. Clones ranked in the top ten supply 1.5% to 2% of the sample. The sample comprised peripheral blood. All receptors derive from a young woman with Graves' ophthalmopathy. Donor details come from another sample of the same person, matched by shared clones.

This clonotype appeared a few times. V is TRBV28 and J is TRBJ1-2; perhaps TRBD1 as D (5 bases). Looked up from germline, CDR1 is MDHEN and CDR2 is SYDVKM. The CDR3 length is 13 residues. V lost 6 bases to trimming and J lost 6 bases, with 14 bases between them. CDR3 in amino acids: CASRPSGSDGYTF. The CDR3, as DNA: TGTGCCAGCAGGCCCTCAGGGTCAGATGGCTACACCTTC.

This clonotype has at least ten counts. The chain carries TRBV7-3 and TRBJ1-6; D unclear. CDR1 SGHTA and CDR2 FQGTGA come from the germline V gene. V was pared by 2 bases and J by 0 bases, with 20 bases between. There are 20 residues in the CDR3. CDR3: CASSLPRTVRESSYNSPLHF. CDR3 nucleotide sequence: TGTGCCAGCAGCTTACCCAGAACCGTGAGGGAAAGCTCCTATAATTCACCCCTCCACTTT.

The table lists this clonotype with many counts. V is TRBV30 and J is TRBJ2-3; no clear D. V was shortened by 2 bases and J by 5 bases, with 11 bases between the two germline ends. The germline V gene has CDR1 GTSNPN and CDR2 SVGIG (reference sequence). The CDR3 contains 13 residues. The CDR3 sequence is CAWSPGLGDTQYF. The CDR3 bases are TGTGCCTGGAGTCCCGGCCTCGGAGATACGCAGTATTTT.

This clonotype was detected ten times or more. The chain links TRBV6-2 or TRBV6-3 to TRBJ1-1; D possibly corresponds to TRBD1 (6 bases). Trimming removed 2 bases at V and 7 bases at J, with 11 bases between. The CDR3 runs to 13 residues. Germline V gene lookup returns CDR1 MNHEY and CDR2 SVGEGT. This chain's CDR3 is CASSYQGHSEAFF. The CDR3 coding sequence is TGTGCCAGCAGTTACCAGGGACATAGTGAAGCTTTCTTT.

This clonotype was observed many times. The CDR3 is CASSQDGQGNTEAFF. For the CDR3, the DNA is TGTGCCAGCAGCCAGGATGGGCAGGGGAACACTGAAGCTTTCTTT. The chain combines TRBV7-6 with TRBJ1-1; tentative D call: TRBD1 (5 bases). This CDR3 contains 15 residues. The germline V and J ends were trimmed by 5 bases and 1 base, with 14 bases remaining between them. Germline V gene sequence: CDR1 SGHVS, CDR2 FNYEAQ. The full variable domain, completed using reference TRBV7-6 and TRBJ1-1, is GAGVSQSPRYKVTKRGQDVALRCDPISGHVSLYWYRQALGQGPEFLTYFNYEAQQDKSGLPNDRFSAERPEGSISTLTIQRTEQRDSAMYRCASSQDGQGNTEAFFGQGTRLTVV.

This clonotype was seen ten or more times. The chain has TRBV4-2 and TRBJ1-1, with D possibly matching TRBD1 (5 bases). Germline V gene lookup returns CDR1 LGHNA and CDR2 YNFKEQ. V lost 0 bases, J lost 4 bases, and 9 bases lay in between. The CDR3 contains 14 residues. CDR3 sequence: CASSQDREGTEAFF. DNA for the CDR3: TGTGCCAGCAGCCAAGACAGGGAGGGCACTGAAGCTTTCTTT.

Many counts were recorded for this clonotype. The rearrangement uses TRBV7-3 and TRBJ1-3, with D unresolved. Germline lookup yields CDR1 SGHTA and CDR2 FQGTGA. V was cut by 5 bases and J by 0 bases, with 17 bases left in between. This CDR3 is 17 amino acids long. CDR3 residues: CASSPGPRGISGNTIYF. The CDR3 nucleotides are TGTGCCAGCAGCCCAGGACCCCGAGGGATCTCTGGAAACACCATATATTTT.

This clonotype was found many times. The rearrangement uses TRBV5-1 and TRBJ1-1; D is perhaps TRBD1 (5 bases). V shed 4 bases and J shed 5 bases, with 12 bases lying between them. CDR3 length equals 13 residues. The germline V gene encodes CDR1 SGHRS and CDR2 YFSETQ. This CDR3 is CASSVGVETEAFF. CDR3 sequence (DNA): TGCGCCAGCAGCGTAGGGGTGGAGACTGAAGCTTTCTTT.

The rearrangement uses TRBV5-4 and TRBJ2-2, with 8 bases fitting TRBD2. In germline, CDR1 is SGHNT, CDR2 YYREEE (reference sequence). This CDR3 has 15 amino acids. Germline trimming cut 4 bases from V and 2 bases from J; bases unmatched to any gene: 4. CDR3 region: CASSQSGRNTGELFF. The CDR3 DNA is TGTGCCAGCAGCCAAAGCGGGAGAAACACCGGGGAGCTGTTTTTT.

This clonotype was detected many times. The chain joins TRBV27 to TRBJ2-5; 11 bases line up with TRBD2. The CDR3 runs 16 residues. In germline, CDR1 is MNHEY, CDR2 SMNVEV (reference sequence). Trimming cost V 5 bases and J 5 bases; bases outside gene matches: 10. As DNA, the CDR3 is TGTGCCAGCAGTCCGACTAGCGGGGTCCCTTTGGAGACCCAGTACTTC. As protein: CASSPTSGVPLETQYF.

This clonotype was picked up many times. This chain connects TRBV20-1 to TRBJ2-5; the D call may be TRBD1 or TRBD2 (5 bases each). This CDR3 has 14 amino acids. V was pared by 5 bases and J by 5 bases, with 18 bases between. Germline assignment: CDR1 DFQATT and CDR2 SNEGSKA (reference sequence). CDR3 sequence: CSAYTGTEPETQYF. CDR3 DNA sequence: TGCAGTGCTTATACCGGGACCGAACCCGAGACCCAGTACTTC.

This clonotype was found many times. The chain recombines TRBV7-2 with TRBJ2-5; 7 nucleotides match TRBD2. Germline CDR1 is SGHTA and CDR2 is FQGNSA. V was clipped by 5 bases and J by 3 bases; unmatched bases: 6. The CDR3 runs to 14 residues. The CDR3 bases are TGTGCCAGCAGCCCGACTAGCAGAGAAGAGACCCAGTACTTC. Translated, it gives CASSPTSREETQYF.

The chain is built from TRBV7-2 and TRBJ2-5; 8 bases map to TRBD2. Germline CDR1 SGHTA, CDR2 FQGNSA. Unmatched junction bases numbered 8, after V lost 7 bases and J lost 1 base. The CDR3 runs 15 residues. The CDR3 DNA reads as TGTGCCAGCAACTCCAGGACTAGCAGCCAAGAGACCCAGTACTTC. This encodes CASNSRTSSQETQYF.

A few counts support this clonotype. The rearrangement uses TRBV5-1 and TRBJ2-5, with no clear D. Trimming took off 3 bases at V and 5 bases at J, with 8 bases between the two ends. Germline values: CDR1 SGHRS, CDR2 YFSETQ. The CDR3 is 12 amino acids. In DNA form, the CDR3 reads TGCGCCAGCAGCTCGGAGTGGGAGACCCAGTACTTC. This gives the protein CASSSEWETQYF.

This clonotype was picked up many times. The gene calls are TRBV18 and TRBJ2-5; no firm D call. V lost 2 bases and J lost 4, with 11 bases in between. Per germline, CDR1 KGHSH and CDR2 LQKENI. CDR3 length: 14 residues. The DNA for the CDR3 is TGTGCCAGCTCACCATTTGAAGGGCGAGAGACCCAGTACTTC. Translation gives CASSPFEGRETQYF.

The chain combines TRBV6-1 with TRBJ2-7, with 8 bases fitting TRBD1. Germline CDR1 reads MNHNS; CDR2 reads SASEGT. The junction had 7 bases not matched to a gene; V was cut back by 4 bases and J by 5 bases. CDR3 length: 14 residues. This CDR3 is CASSAGTGVDEQYF. The CDR3 DNA is TGTGCCAGCAGTGCCGGGACAGGAGTCGACGAGCAGTACTTC.

The chain has TRBV4-3 and TRBJ1-1; 7 bases line up with TRBD1. The CDR3 totals 15 residues. Looked up from germline, CDR1 is LGHNA and CDR2 is YSLEER. V was pared by 3 bases and J by 1 base, with 5 bases of the junction left unmatched. The CDR3 protein is CASSQRQGGNTEAFF. In DNA, the CDR3 is TGCGCCAGCAGCCAGCGGCAGGGGGGGAACACTGAAGCTTTCTTT.

V gene TRBV6-5 combines with J gene TRBJ2-7, with TRBD1 matching over 10 bases. The ends lost 0 bases at V and 3 bases at J; junction bases unmatched: 5. Germline CDR1 MNHEY, CDR2 SVGAGI. The CDR3 has 16 residues. CDR3 in amino acids: CASSYSRQGANYEQYF. In DNA, the CDR3 is TGTGCCAGCAGTTACTCCAGACAGGGGGCAAACTACGAGCAGTACTTC.

This clonotype occurred many times. A junction end diverges from the germline sequence, so it may reflect a read error. The genes are TRBV27 and TRBJ1-2, with TRBD1 matching 10 bases. Germline assignment: CDR1 MNHEY and CDR2 SMNVEV (reference sequence). This CDR3 is 16 amino acids long. CDR3 loop: CASSLSPGQGRYGYTF. The DNA for the CDR3 is TGTGCCAGCAGTCTATCACCGGGACAGGGGAGGTATGGCTACACCTTC.

This clonotype came up many times. The chain employs TRBV28 and TRBJ1-2; D gene ambiguous. Trimming pared 3 bases from V and 2 bases from J, leaving 10 bases between. CDR1 is MDHEN, CDR2 SYDVKM, per germline. This CDR3 has 14 amino acids. The CDR3 region has the DNA TGTGCCAGCAGTTTGGGCGTAAACAACTATGGCTACACCTTC. Translated: CASSLGVNNYGYTF.

This clonotype was picked up many times. This rearrangement joins TRBV29-1 to TRBJ2-2, with a possible D match to TRBD2 (6 bases). The CDR3 is 14 amino acids. CDR1 and CDR2 (germline): SQVTM, ANQGSEA. Deletions cut 4 bases from V and 7 bases from J, with 16 bases between. The CDR3 here is CSVGWEVAGGELFF. CDR3 DNA: TGCAGCGTTGGATGGGAGGTTGCAGGCGGGGAGCTGTTTTTT.

The chain employs TRBV19 and TRBJ2-7, with unresolved D. This CDR3 is built from 15 residues. The germline gives CDR1 LNHDA, CDR2 SQIVND (reference sequence). V dropped 6 bases and J dropped 9 bases, with 24 bases sitting between them. The CDR3, as DNA: TGTGCCAGTAGCCCTTCGTCTAGAGGTTGGGGTCGGCAGTACTTC. Its protein is CASSPSSRGWGRQYF.

V is TRBV4-1 and J is TRBJ2-2; TRBD2 matches at 10 bases. The CDR3 is 17 amino acids. From germline, CDR1 is MGHRA and CDR2 YSYEKL. Losses at the gene ends were 1 base for V and 5 bases for J; bases not matched to a gene: 7. CDR3 protein: CASSQVLAGARTGELFF. The CDR3 nucleotides read TGCGCCAGCAGCCAAGTTCTAGCGGGAGCGAGGACCGGGGAGCTGTTTTTT.

This clonotype appeared a few times. V and J are TRBV30 and TRBJ1-1, with D perhaps matching TRBD1 (5 bases). This CDR3 is built from 14 residues. The germline gives CDR1 GTSNPN, CDR2 SVGIG (reference sequence). Trimming cost V 2 bases and J 5 bases, with 15 bases left between them. CDR3 DNA: TGTGCCTGGAGTTATCCAGGGCGGTGGACTGAAGCTTTCTTT. This codes for CAWSYPGRWTEAFF. Full variable domain (rest looked up from reference TRBV30 and TRBJ1-1): SQTIHQWPATLVQPVGSPLSLECTVEGTSNPNLYWYRQAAGRGLQLLFYSVGIGQISSEVPQNLSASRPQDRQFILSSKKLLLSDSGFYLCAWSYPGRWTEAFFGQGTRLTVV.

This clonotype was seen many times. V usage is TRBV6-1 and J usage is TRBJ1-5; D is uncertain. This CDR3 is built from 11 residues. Per the germline V gene, CDR1 is MNHNS and CDR2 is SASEGT. The V end lost 8 bases, the J end lost 7 bases, and 9 bases lay between the germline ends. Here the CDR3 DNA reads TGTGCCAGCCATAACGGACAGCCCCAGCATTTT. Its translation: CASHNGQPQHF.

This clonotype appeared many times. The gene calls are TRBV28 and TRBJ1-5; no clear D. V lost 7 bases to trimming and J lost 3 bases, with 10 bases between them. Germline V gene lookup returns CDR1 MDHEN and CDR2 SYDVKM. CDR3 length: 13 amino acids. CDR3 sequence: CASIPRPNQPQHF. CDR3 in DNA: TGTGCCAGCATCCCGAGACCCAATCAGCCCCAGCATTTT.

The genes are TRBV15 and TRBJ1-2, with D possibly TRBD1 on 5 matching bases. The CDR3 consists of 15 residues. Germline values: CDR1 LNHNV, CDR2 YYDKDF (reference sequence). V lost 0 bases, J lost 4 bases, and 12 bases lay in between. The CDR3 nucleotides read TGTGCCACCAGCAGAGATCGGGCAGGGAGCTATGGCTACACCTTC. Residues: CATSRDRAGSYGYTF.

At least ten counts were recorded for this clonotype. V is TRBV2 and J is TRBJ2-5, with 7 positions matching TRBD1. The ends lost 7 bases at V and 1 base at J; junction bases unmatched: 9. Germline assignment: CDR1 SNHLY and CDR2 FYNNEI. This CDR3 has 15 residues. The CDR3 loop reads CASTRGQNPQETQYF. The CDR3 region has the DNA TGTGCCAGCACCAGGGGACAGAACCCCCAAGAGACCCAGTACTTC.

In its sample, this clonotype was seen many times. The V gene is TRBV5-1, the J gene TRBJ2-2, with D maybe TRBD2 (6 bases). The ends were cut back, 0 bases at V and 6 bases at J, with 15 bases in the middle. Germline V gene data show CDR1 as SGHRS and CDR2 as YFSETQ. The CDR3 runs to 16 residues. The CDR3 DNA reads as TGCGCCAGCAGCTTGGCCCCGGGGACTCGGGCCGGGGAGCTGTTTTTT. Amino acid sequence: CASSLAPGTRAGELFF.

This clonotype appeared a single time. The chain joins TRBV12-3 or TRBV12-4 to TRBJ2-5; 7 nucleotides line up with TRBD2. This CDR3 spans 13 amino acids. The ends lost 7 bases at V and 4 bases at J; junction bases unmatched: 6. DNA for the CDR3: TGTGCCAGCAAGGGAGGGCCATCAGAGACCCAGTACTTC. Its translation: CASKGGPSETQYF.

This clonotype was seen ten or more times. The chain employs TRBV5-1 and TRBJ2-4; TRBD2 agrees at 9 bases. This CDR3 has 15 amino acids. V was clipped by 2 bases and J by 0 bases; unmatched bases: 0. Per germline, CDR1 SGHRS and CDR2 YFSETQ. CDR3 region: CASSLLAGAKNIQYF. DNA for the CDR3: TGCGCCAGCAGCTTACTAGCGGGAGCCAAAAACATTCAGTACTTC.

The chain employs TRBV30 and TRBJ1-1, with D hard to call. The CDR3 has 12 amino acids. Germline-derived CDR1 and CDR2 are GTSNPN and SVGIG (reference sequence). Between the trimmed V and J ends, which lost 7 bases and 4 bases, there was a span of 13 bases. In DNA form, the CDR3 reads TGTGCCTCGGATGACGGTGGCACTGAAGCTTTCTTT. Its translation is CASDDGGTEAFF.